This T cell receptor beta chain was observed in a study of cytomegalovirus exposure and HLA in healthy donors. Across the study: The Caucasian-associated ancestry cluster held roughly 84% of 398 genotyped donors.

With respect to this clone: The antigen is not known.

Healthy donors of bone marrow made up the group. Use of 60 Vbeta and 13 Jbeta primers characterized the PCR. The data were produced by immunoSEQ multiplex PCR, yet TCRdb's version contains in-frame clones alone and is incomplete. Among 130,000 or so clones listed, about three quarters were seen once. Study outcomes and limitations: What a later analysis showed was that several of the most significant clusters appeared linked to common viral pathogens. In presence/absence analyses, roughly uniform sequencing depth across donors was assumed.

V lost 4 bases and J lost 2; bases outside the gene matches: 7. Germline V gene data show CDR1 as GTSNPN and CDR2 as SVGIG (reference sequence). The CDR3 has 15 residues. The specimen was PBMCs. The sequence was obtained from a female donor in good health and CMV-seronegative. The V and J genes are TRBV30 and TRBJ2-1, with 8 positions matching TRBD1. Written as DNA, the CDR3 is TGTGCCTGGACGGGACAGGAAGGACCCTACAATGAGCAGTTCTTC. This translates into CAWTGQEGPYNEQFF.